The 23 T cell receptor beta chains below were found in one sample sequenced in a study of T cells in Graves' hyperthyroidism and ophthalmopathy. RNA transcripts yielded amplified TCR beta CDR3 regions. RT-PCR in the first round (using the HTBI primer set) targeted the TCR CDR3. TCRdb processed the multiplex PCR reads anew with MiXCR; each CDR3 protein has one entry. The sample contains hundreds of thousands of distinct CDR3 sequences, roughly 13% of which appear only once. The sample was blood. The receptors were gathered from a woman in her late teens or twenties with Graves' hyperthyroidism.

As concerns this clonotype: With a much larger clone just one base away, this may be a read error. The chain links TRBV27 to TRBJ2-5; D perhaps matches TRBD2 (7 bases). Per germline, CDR1 MNHEY and CDR2 SMNVEV (reference sequence). The length of the CDR3 is 15 residues. The CDR3 DNA sequence: TGTGCCAGCAGTATATGGACGGGGGCGGGAGAGACCCTGTACTTC. Protein: CASSIWTGAGETLYF.

This clonotype was detected many times. CDR3 residues: CASSPPDRDTEAFF. CDR3 in DNA: TGTGCCAGCTCACCACCGGACAGGGACACTGAAGCTTTCTTT. This sequence joins TRBV18 and TRBJ1-1, with 8 bases fitting TRBD1. Germline V lookup: CDR1 KGHSH, CDR2 LQKENI. CDR3 length equals 14 residues. V shed 0 bases and J 3 bases; nucleotides not matched to a gene: 0.

This clonotype was counted at least ten times. The gene calls are TRBV7-9 and TRBJ2-5, with D tentatively TRBD2 (6 bases). The CDR3 length is 14 residues. V lost 5 bases and J lost 5, with 15 bases in between. Germline V gene data show CDR1 as SEHNR and CDR2 as FQNEAQ (reference sequence). CDR3 protein: CASSHPTSTETQYF. In DNA, the CDR3 is TGTGCCAGCAGCCACCCCACTAGCACGGAGACCCAGTACTTC.

Ten or more counts support this clonotype. This rearrangement joins TRBV11-3 to TRBJ2-7; 8 positions match TRBD1. After removal of 5 bases from V and 5 bases from J, the junction contained 8 bases not matched to a gene. CDR3 length: 14 residues. Germline assignment: CDR1 SGHNT and CDR2 YENEEA. The DNA of the CDR3 is TGTGCCAGCAGCCCACAGGGGGATCTCCACGAGCAGTACTTC. Amino acids: CASSPQGDLHEQYF.

A few counts support this clonotype. The chain links TRBV6-9 to TRBJ1-5, with unresolved D. Germline CDR1 MNHGY, CDR2 SVAAGI. V lost 8 bases and J lost 8, with 10 bases in between. This CDR3 is 11 amino acids long. CDR3 DNA: TGTGCCAGCCCTCTAGACGAGCCCCAGCATTTT. As protein: CASPLDEPQHF.

This clonotype was observed a handful of times. The chain carries TRBV9 and TRBJ1-2; D unresolved. CDR1 and CDR2 (germline): SGDLS, YYNGEE. Trimming pared 0 bases from V and 1 base from J, leaving 7 bases between. The CDR3 totals 14 residues. CDR3 nucleotides: TGTGCCAGCAGCGTAGGGGCAGATAACTATGGCTACACCTTC. Protein: CASSVGADNYGYTF.

This clonotype was counted at least ten times. This chain links TRBV28 with TRBJ2-7; D remains unclear. CDR1 is MDHEN, CDR2 SYDVKM, per germline. V was pared by 3 bases and J by 4 bases, with 7 bases between. This CDR3 has 12 amino acids. The CDR3 coding sequence is TGTGCCAGCAGTTTTATGGCTTACGAGCAGTACTTC. This encodes CASSFMAYEQYF.

V and J are TRBV20-1 and TRBJ1-1; maybe TRBD1 (5 bases). V gave up 1 base and J gave up 1 base, with 10 bases separating them. The germline CDR1 and CDR2 sequences are DFQATT and SNEGSKA (reference sequence). The CDR3 totals 14 residues. CDR3 nucleotide sequence: TGCAGTGCTAGAGGGGCAGGGACGAACACTGAAGCTTTCTTT. Its translation: CSARGAGTNTEAFF.

A remark on this clonotype: A much more abundant neighbour one base away suggests this may be a read error. This chain uses TRBV10-3 with TRBJ2-7; TRBD2 matches at 9 bases. The CDR3 covers 15 residues. CDR1 and CDR2 (germline): ENHRY, SYGVKD. CDR3 nucleotide sequence: TGTGCCGTCAGGAAGGAGCGGGGGGCACGGGACGAGCAGTACTTC. Its translation: CAVRKERGARDEQYF.

CDR3 DNA: TGTGCCAGCAGCGTAGAAGGCCCGGGACTAGCGGGAGTAGTTCTAAATGAGCAGTTCTTC. Its translation: CASSVEGPGLAGVVLNEQFF. The V gene is TRBV9, the J gene TRBJ2-1; TRBD2 agrees at 14 bases. Per germline, CDR1 SGDLS and CDR2 YYNGEE. This CDR3 is built from 20 residues. V trimming: 0 bases; J trimming: 7 bases; junction bases outside the gene matches: 15.

The chain couples TRBV7-9 to TRBJ2-7, with D unresolved. The CDR3 has 13 amino acids. Trimming removed 5 bases from V and 1 base from J, with 9 bases in between. Germline V gives CDR1 SEHNR, CDR2 FQNEAQ (reference sequence). For the CDR3, the DNA is TGTGCCAGCAGCCCAGTCCCATCCTACGAGCAGTACTTC. It codes for CASSPVPSYEQYF.

A few counts support this clonotype. The chain couples TRBV20-1 to TRBJ1-2, with D uncertain. The V end was cut by 3 bases, the J end by 4 bases, with 15 bases between. The germline CDR1 and CDR2 sequences are DFQATT and SNEGSKA (reference sequence). This CDR3 is 14 amino acids long. The CDR3 reads CSASGFSGSYGYTF. Written as DNA, the CDR3 is TGCAGTGCTAGCGGGTTCTCAGGCAGCTATGGCTACACCTTC.

This clonotype has just a few counts. The chain carries TRBV5-1 and TRBJ1-6; no definite D call. The CDR3 has 14 amino acids. Trimming left V 0 bases short and J 7 bases short, with 8 bases between. The germline CDR1 and CDR2 sequences are SGHRS and YFSETQ. Here the CDR3 DNA reads TGCGCCAGCAGCTTGGCAACGGCCAATTCACCCCTCCACTTT. It encodes CASSLATANSPLHF.

This clonotype was seen ten or more times. The chain recombines TRBV5-6 with TRBJ2-7; D is perhaps TRBD1 (5 bases). V was clipped by 2 bases and J by 0 bases, with 12 bases between them. The CDR3 is 15 amino acids. Germline V gene lookup returns CDR1 SGHDT and CDR2 YYEEEE. This chain's CDR3 is CASSFRLDNSYEQYF. The CDR3 nucleotides read TGTGCCAGCAGCTTTCGGCTGGACAACTCCTACGAGCAGTACTTC.

This clonotype came up many times. The V gene is TRBV12-3 or TRBV12-4, the J gene TRBJ2-7; TRBD1 is a possible D gene (7 bases). The length of the CDR3 is 12 residues. The germline V and J ends were trimmed by 6 bases and 6 bases, with 12 bases remaining between them. CDR3 sequence (DNA): TGTGCCAGCAGGCTTCAGGGGGGCGAGCAGTACTTC. This encodes CASRLQGGEQYF.

This clonotype was found many times. The J gene is TRBJ2-7, the V gene TRBV7-2, with no clear D. The V and J ends lost 3 bases and 0 bases respectively, with 9 bases between them. Germline V gene sequence: CDR1 SGHTA, CDR2 FQGNSA. The length of the CDR3 is 14 residues. CDR3: CASSFRASSYEQYF. In DNA, the CDR3 is TGTGCCAGCAGCTTTCGGGCGAGCTCCTACGAGCAGTACTTC. Full variable domain (remainder filled in from reference TRBV7-2 and TRBJ2-7): GAGVSQSPSNKVTEKGKDVELRCDPISGHTALYWYRQSLGQGLEFLIYFQGNSAPDKSGLPSDRFSAERTGGSVSTLTIQRTQQEDSAVYLCASSFRASSYEQYFGPGTRLTVT.

As to this clonotype: Sequence at one end of the junction differs from germline and may be a read error. V usage is TRBV28 and J usage is TRBJ2-7, with TRBD2 matching 11 bases. This CDR3 spans 17 amino acids. Germline assignment: CDR1 MDHEN and CDR2 SYDVKM. The CDR3 here is CASRLWGSGREGAEQYF. Written as DNA, the CDR3 is TGTGCCAGCAGGTTATGGGGTAGCGGGAGGGAGGGGGCCGAGCAGTACTTC.

This chain links TRBV20-1 with TRBJ1-6; D remains unclear. Germline V gene data show CDR1 as DFQATT and CDR2 as SNEGSKA (reference sequence). Deletions cut 0 bases from V and 7 bases from J, with 10 bases between. The CDR3 sequence is 14 residues long. The CDR3 is CSAREVPANSPLHF. The CDR3, as DNA: TGCAGTGCTAGAGAGGTGCCAGCAAATTCACCCCTCCACTTT.

The rearrangement links TRBV9 to TRBJ1-2; TRBD1 agrees at 8 bases. From germline, CDR1 is SGDLS and CDR2 YYNGEE. CDR3 length equals 17 residues. V dropped 4 bases and J dropped 3; count of bases not matched to a gene: 14. The CDR3, as DNA: TGTGCCAGCAGCACAGAAGTATCAGGGGGCGAATACTATGGCTACACCTTC. Protein product: CASSTEVSGGEYYGYTF.

This clonotype was counted at least ten times. V is TRBV20-1 and J is TRBJ2-1, with 11 bases that match TRBD2. The length of the CDR3 is 17 residues. V trimming: 2 bases; J trimming: 2 bases; junction bases outside the gene matches: 8. Germline V gene sequence: CDR1 DFQATT, CDR2 SNEGSKA (reference sequence). CDR3 in DNA: TGCAGTGCTAGAAGTGTACATAGCGGGAGGGCCTACAATGAGCAGTTCTTC. Translating it yields CSARSVHSGRAYNEQFF.

A note on this clonotype: Possible read error: a much larger clone is one base away. J is TRBJ1-1 and V is TRBV3-1, with D perhaps matching TRBD1 (5 bases). The CDR3 spans 14 residues. CDR1 LGHDT and CDR2 YNNKEL come from the germline V gene (reference sequence). The CDR3 bases are TGTGGCAGCAGTCACGACAGAGTGAACACTGAAGCTTTCTTT. Translating gives CGSSHDRVNTEAFF.

The V call is TRBV6-1, the J call TRBJ2-5, with 11 bases matching TRBD1. V dropped 7 bases and J dropped 5; count of bases not matched to a gene: 6. Germline V gene sequence: CDR1 MNHNS, CDR2 SASEGT. The CDR3 runs 14 residues. CDR3 bases: TGTGCCAGCACTCGGACAGGGGGCCTCGAGACCCAGTACTTC. Translated: CASTRTGGLETQYF.

This clonotype was observed at least ten times. Germline is not matched at one junction end, which may reflect a read error. The chain couples TRBV6-2 or TRBV6-3 to TRBJ1-5; D is unclear. CDR1 is MNHEY and CDR2 is SVGEGT in the germline V gene. CDR3 size: 13 residues. CDR3 DNA: TGCGCATCAAGTAGCAATAGCAATCAGCCCCAGCATTTT. Translated: CASSSNSNQPQHF.